Below, one TCR beta chain is given with its context. Per germline, CDR1 LGHDT and CDR2 YNNKEL (reference sequence). The CDR3 totals 15 residues. J was trimmed by 9 bases and V by 8 bases; bases with no gene match: 15. The data derive from a study of blood T cell repertoires in COVID-19. The overall study: Acute and convalescent COVID-19 samples came from the United States, Italy and Spain. Nucleic acid was either cDNA or gDNA, and it came from T cells, B-cell-depleted T cells, or PBMCs.

Original processing notes: Researchers report that nucleated cell counts were estimated from reference gene primer amplification. TCRdb's copy holds only in-frame clones and misses some; the assay was immunoSEQ multiplex PCR. V, J and clone size are taken as reported in that table, and D and trimming were inferred from the DNA itself. The table shows 100,000 to 150,000 clones, with roughly 88% occurring only once. The sample comprised peripheral blood. The chain is built from TRBV3-1 (or the pseudogene TRBV3-2) and TRBJ2-1, with 8 bases lining up with TRBD2. The sequence was obtained from a human donor in a cohort sampled during active COVID-19. For the CDR3, the DNA is TGTGCCAGCCGCCTTTCGGGCGGGAGGACCCGTGAGCAGTTCTTC. Amino acid sequence: CASRLSGGRTREQFF.